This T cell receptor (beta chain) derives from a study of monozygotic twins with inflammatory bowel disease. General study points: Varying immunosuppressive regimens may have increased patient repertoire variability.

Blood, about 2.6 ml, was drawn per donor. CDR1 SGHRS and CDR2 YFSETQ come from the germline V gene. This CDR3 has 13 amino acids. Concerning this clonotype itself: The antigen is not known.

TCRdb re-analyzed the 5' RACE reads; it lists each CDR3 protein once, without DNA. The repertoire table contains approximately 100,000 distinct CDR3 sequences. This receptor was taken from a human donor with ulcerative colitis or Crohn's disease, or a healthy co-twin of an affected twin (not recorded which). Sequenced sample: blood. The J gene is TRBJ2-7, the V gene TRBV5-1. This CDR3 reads CASSPDPTEQQYF.